What follows describes a single T cell receptor (beta chain). Its antigen remains undetermined. Per-base qualities were not stored, and no clone one base away is much larger. This specimen belongs to a study of blood T cell repertoires in COVID-19 (dated by TCRdb to about 2020). Describing the broader study: Samples covering the acute and convalescent phases of COVID-19 were provided by collaborators in the United States, Italy and Spain. Where available, HLA class I and class II types were obtained from metadata supplied by the sample provider rather than from assay-based typing. The prospective study material was composed of cDNA or gDNA derived from T cells, B-cell-depleted T cells, or PBMCs. Sample metadata almost always included a de-identified subject ID, COVID-19 status, age in years and sex. The samples were drawn from the first 160 participants of the ongoing ImmuneRACE study and from 1,200 or so subjects provided by 6 global collaborators. Deeply sampled blood TCRbeta repertoires from subjects exposed to, actively infected with, or recovered from COVID-19 were included in the dataset. The repertoires were made available in a free public database intended to serve as a resource for research on the immune response to SARS-CoV-2.

V loses 7 bases of germline sequence and J loses 1 base, and the interval between the two ends is 14 bases. The CDR3 runs 14 amino acids, cysteine and phenylalanine included. The sequence is cut down to CDR3 DNA, 42 bases in frame from base 1. The germline V gene encodes CDR1 MNHEY and CDR2 SVGEGT. Each collaborating institution followed its own protocols to collect whole blood in K2EDTA tubes. For TCRbeta analysis, collaborator samples were shipped as frozen whole blood, as isolated PBMCs, or as DNA extracted from either sample type. Overall results and qualifications from the work: The amount of clinical and demographic metadata varied by source and participant and was provided uncurated.

The immunoSEQ Assay, a bias-controlled multiplex PCR, was used to amplify TCRbeta CDR3 regions from genomic DNA. On the study's bioinformatics: The number of nucleated cells in each sample was estimated from the amplification of reference gene primers within the assay. To quantify the absolute abundance of each unique TCRbeta CDR3 rearrangement, sequence reads were collapsed and filtered. For each sample, productive Simpson clonality was calculated as the square root of Simpson's diversity index across productive rearrangements. The immuneACCESS repertoire file appears here via TCRdb, limited to in-frame rearrangements. These files lack a portion of the clones; in checked studies, under half of the deficit traces to unresolved V genes, and the cause of the others is not known. That table gives V, J and clone size, and the DNA gave D and trimming. The sample table holds roughly 100,000 clones, of which over 65% were seen once. The top ten clonotypes cover 4.5% of the sample.

Sequencing was done on a sample of peripheral blood. This TCR was recovered from a human donor in a cohort sampled during active COVID-19. The chain is made from TRBV6-2 or TRBV6-3 and TRBJ2-7; a tentative D call is TRBD2 (5 bases match). The DNA sequence is given as TGTGCCAGCAACCCTGCAGGCGGGTCCTACGAGCAGTACTTC. It encodes CASNPAGGSYEQYF.